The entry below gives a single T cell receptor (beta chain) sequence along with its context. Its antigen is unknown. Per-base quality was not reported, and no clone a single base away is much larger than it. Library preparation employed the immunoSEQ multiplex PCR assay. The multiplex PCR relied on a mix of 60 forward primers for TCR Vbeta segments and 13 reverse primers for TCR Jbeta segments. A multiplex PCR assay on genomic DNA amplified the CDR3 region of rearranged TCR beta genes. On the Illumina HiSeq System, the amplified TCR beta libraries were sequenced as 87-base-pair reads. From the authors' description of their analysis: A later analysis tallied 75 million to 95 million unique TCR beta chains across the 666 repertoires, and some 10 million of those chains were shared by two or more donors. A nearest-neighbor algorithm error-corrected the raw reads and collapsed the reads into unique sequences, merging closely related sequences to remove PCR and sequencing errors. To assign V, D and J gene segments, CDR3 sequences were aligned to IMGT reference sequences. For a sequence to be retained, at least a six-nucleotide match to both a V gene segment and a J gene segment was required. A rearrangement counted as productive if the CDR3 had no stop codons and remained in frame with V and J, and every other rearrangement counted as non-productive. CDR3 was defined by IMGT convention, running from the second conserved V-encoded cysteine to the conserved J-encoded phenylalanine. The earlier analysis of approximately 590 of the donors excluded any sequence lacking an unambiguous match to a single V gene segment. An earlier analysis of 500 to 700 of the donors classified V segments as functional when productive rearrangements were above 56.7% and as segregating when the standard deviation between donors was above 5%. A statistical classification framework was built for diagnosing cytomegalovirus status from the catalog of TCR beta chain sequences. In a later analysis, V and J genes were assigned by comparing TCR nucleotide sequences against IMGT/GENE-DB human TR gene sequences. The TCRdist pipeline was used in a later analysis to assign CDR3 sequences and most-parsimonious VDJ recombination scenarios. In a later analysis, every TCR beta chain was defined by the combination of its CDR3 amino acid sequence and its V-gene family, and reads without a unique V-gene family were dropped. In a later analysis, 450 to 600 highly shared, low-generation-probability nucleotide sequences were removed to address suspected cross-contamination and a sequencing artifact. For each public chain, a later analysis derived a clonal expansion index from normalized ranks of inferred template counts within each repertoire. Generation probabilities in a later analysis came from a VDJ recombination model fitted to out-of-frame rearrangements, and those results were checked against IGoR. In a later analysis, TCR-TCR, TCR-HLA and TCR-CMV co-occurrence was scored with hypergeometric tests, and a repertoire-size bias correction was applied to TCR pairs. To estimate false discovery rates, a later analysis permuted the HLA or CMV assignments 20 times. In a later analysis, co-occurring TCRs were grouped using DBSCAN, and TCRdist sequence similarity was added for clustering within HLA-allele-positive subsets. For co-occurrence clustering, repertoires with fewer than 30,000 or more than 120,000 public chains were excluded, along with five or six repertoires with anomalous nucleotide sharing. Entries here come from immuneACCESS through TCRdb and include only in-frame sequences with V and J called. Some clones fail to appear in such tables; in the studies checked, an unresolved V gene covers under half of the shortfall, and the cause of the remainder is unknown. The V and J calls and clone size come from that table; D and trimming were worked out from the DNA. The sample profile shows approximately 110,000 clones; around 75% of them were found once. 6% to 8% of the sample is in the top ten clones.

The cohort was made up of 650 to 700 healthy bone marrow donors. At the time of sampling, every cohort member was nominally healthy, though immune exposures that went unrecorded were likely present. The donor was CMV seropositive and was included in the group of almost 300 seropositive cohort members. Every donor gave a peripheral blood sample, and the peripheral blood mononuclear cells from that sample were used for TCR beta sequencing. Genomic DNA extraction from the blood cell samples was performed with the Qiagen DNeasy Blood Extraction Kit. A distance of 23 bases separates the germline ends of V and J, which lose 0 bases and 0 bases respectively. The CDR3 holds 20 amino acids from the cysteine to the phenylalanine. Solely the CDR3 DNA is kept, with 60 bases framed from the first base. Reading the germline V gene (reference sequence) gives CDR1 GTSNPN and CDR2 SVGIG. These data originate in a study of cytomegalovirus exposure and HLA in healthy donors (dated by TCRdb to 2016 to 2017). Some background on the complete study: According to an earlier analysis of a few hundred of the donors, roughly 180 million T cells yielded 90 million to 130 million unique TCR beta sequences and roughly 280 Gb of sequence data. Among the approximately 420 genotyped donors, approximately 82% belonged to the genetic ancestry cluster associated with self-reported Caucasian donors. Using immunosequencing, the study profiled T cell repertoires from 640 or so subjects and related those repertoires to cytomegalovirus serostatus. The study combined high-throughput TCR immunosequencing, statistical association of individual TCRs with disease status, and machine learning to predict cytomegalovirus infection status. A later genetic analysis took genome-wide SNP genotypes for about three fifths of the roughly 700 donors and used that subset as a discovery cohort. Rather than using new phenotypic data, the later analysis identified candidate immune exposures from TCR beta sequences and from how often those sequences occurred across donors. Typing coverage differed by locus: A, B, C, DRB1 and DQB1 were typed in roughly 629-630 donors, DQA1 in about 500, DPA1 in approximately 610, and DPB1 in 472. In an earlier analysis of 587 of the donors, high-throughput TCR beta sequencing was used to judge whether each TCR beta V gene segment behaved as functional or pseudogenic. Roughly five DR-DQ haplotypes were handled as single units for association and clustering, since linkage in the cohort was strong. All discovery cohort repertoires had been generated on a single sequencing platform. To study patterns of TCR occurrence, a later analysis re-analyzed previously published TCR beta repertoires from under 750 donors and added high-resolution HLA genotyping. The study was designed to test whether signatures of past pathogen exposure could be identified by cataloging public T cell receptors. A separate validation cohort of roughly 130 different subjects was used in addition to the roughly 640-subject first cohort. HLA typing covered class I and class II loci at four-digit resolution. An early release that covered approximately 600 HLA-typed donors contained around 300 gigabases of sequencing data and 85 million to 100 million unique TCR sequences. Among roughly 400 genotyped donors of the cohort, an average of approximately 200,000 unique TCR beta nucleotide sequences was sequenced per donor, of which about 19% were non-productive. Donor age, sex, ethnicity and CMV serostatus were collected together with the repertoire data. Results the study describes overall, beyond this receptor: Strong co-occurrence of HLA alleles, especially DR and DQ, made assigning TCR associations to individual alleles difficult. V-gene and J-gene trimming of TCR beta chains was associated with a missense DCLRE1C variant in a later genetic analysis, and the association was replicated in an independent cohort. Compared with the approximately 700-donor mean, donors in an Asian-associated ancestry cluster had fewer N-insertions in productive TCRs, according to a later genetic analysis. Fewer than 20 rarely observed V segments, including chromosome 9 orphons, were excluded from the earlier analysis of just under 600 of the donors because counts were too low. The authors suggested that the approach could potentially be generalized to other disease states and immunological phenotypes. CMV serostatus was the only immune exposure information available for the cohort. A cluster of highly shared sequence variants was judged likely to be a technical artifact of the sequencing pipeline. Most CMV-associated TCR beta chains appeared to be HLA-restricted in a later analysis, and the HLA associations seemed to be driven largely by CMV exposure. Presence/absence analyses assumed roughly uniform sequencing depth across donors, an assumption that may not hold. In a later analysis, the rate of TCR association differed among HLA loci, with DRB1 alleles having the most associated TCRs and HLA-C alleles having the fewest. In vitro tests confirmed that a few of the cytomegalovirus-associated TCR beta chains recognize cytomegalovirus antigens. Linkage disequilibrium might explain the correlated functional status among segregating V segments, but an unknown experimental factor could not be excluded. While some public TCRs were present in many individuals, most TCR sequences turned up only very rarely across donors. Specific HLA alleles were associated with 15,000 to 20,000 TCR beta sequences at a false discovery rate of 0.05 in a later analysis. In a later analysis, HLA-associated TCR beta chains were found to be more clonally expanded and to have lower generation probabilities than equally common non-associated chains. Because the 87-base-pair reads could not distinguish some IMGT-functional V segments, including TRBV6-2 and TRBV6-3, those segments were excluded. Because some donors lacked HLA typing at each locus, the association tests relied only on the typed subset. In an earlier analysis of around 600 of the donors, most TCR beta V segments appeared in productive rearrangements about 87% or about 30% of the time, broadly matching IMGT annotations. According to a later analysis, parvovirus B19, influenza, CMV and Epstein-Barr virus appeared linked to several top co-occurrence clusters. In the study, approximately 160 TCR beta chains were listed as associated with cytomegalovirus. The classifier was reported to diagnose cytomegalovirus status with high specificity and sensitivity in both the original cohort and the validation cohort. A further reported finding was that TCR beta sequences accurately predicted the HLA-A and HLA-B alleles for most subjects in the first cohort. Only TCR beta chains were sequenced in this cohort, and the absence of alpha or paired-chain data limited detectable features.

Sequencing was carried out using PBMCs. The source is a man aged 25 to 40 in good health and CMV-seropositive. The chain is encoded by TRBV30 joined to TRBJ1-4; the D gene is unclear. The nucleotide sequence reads TGTGCCTGGAGTGTAATAGGTCGTGGGCAGACCCCGTCAACTAATGAAAAACTGTTTTTT. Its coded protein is CAWSVIGRGQTPSTNEKLFF.